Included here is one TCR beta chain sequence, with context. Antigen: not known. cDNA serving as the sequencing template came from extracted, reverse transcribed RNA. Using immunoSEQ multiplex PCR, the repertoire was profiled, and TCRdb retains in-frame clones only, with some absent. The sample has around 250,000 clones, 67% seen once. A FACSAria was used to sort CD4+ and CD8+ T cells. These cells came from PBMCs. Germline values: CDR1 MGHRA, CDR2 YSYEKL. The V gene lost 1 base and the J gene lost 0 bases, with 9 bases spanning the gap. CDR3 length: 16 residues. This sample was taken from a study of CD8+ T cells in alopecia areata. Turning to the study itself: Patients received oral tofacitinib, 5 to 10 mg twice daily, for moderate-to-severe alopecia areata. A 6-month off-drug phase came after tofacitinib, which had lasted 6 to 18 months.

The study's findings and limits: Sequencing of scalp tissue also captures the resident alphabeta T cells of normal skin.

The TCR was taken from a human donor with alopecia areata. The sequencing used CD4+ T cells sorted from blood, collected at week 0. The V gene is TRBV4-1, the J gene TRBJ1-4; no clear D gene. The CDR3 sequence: CASSQVVGATNEKLFF. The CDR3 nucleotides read TGCGCCAGCAGCCAAGTAGTCGGAGCAACTAATGAAAAACTGTTTTTT.